This TCR beta chain comes out of a study of T cells after yellow fever vaccination. The CDR3 loop spans 16 amino acids. V lost 4 bases and J lost 0, with 16 bases in between. Germline V gene sequence: CDR1 MGHRA, CDR2 YSYEKL. Findings and limits, study-wide: Weaker in magnitude, the secondary response showed a faster peak on day 5 versus 15. FACS-sorted repertoires could harbor abundant contaminating bulk-population clonotypes.

This clonotype was found many times. Its antigen is undetermined. TCRdb re-called the 5' RACE reads through MiXCR, storing one row per CDR3 protein. Here the sample spans 230,000 or so distinct CDR3 sequences, roughly 3.7% being singletons. The sequences come from PBMCs, collected 15 days after the yellow fever booster vaccination. The origin of this receptor is a man between 18 and 35 years old who received the YFV17D yellow fever vaccine. The chain couples TRBV4-1 to TRBJ2-7; tentative D call: TRBD1 (6 bases). CDR3 in DNA: TGCGCCAGCAGCCTTCCCGGGACACGCCGCTCCTACGAGCAGTACTTC. Its translation is CASSLPGTRRSYEQYF.